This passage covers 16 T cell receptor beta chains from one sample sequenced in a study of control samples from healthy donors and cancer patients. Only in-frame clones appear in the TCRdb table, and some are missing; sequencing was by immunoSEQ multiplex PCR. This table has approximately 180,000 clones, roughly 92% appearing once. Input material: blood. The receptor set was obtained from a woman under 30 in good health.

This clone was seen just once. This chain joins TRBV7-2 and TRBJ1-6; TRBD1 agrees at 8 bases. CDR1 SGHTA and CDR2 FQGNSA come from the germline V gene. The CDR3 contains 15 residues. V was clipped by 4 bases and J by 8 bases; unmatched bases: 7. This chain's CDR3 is CASSSHGQGHSPLHF. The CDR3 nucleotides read TGTGCCAGCAGCTCCCACGGACAGGGACATTCACCCCTCCACTTT.

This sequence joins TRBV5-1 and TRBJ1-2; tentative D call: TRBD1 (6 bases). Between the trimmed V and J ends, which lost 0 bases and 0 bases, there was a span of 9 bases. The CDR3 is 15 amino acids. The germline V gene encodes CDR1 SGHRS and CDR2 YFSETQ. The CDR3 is CASSLGQVANYGYTF. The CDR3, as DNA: TGCGCCAGCAGCTTGGGACAGGTCGCTAACTATGGCTACACCTTC.

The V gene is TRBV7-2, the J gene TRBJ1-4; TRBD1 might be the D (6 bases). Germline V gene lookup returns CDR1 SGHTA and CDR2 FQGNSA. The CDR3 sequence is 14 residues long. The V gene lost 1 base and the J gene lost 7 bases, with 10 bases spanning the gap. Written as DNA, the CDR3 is TGTGCCAGCAGCTTAGGAGGGGGAGGTGAAAAACTGTTTTTT. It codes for CASSLGGGGEKLFF.

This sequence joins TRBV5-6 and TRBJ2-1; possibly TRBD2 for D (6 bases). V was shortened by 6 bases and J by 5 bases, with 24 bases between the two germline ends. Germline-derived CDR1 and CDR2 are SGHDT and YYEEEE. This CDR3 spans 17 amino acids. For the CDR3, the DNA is TGTGCCAGCACCCTGCCCTTGAGTAGCGGTTACAACAATGAGCAGTTCTTC. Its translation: CASTLPLSSGYNNEQFF.

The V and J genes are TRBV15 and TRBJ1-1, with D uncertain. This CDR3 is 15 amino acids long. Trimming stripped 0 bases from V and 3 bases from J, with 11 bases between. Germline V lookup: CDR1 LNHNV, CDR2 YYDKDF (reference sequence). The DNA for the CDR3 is TGTGCCACCAGCAGAGAGCGGGGAGGCGACACTGAAGCTTTCTTT. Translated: CATSRERGGDTEAFF. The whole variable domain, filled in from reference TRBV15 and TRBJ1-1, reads DAMVIQNPRYQVTQFGKPVTLSCSQTLNHNVMYWYQQKSSQAPKLLFHYYDKDFNNEADTPDNFQSRRPNTSFCFLDIRSPGLGDTAMYLCATSRERGGDTEAFFGQGTRLTVV.

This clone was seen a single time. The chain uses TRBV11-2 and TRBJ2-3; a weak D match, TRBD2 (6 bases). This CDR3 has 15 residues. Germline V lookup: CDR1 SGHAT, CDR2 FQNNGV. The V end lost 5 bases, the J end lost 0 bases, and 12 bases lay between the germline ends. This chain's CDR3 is CASSTGLLSTDTQYF. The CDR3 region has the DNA TGTGCCAGCAGCACGGGACTCCTGAGCACAGATACGCAGTATTTT.

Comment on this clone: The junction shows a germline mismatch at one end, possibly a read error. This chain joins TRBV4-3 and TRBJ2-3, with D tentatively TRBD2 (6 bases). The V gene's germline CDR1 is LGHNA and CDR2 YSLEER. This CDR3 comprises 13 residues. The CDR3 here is CASSQDRAGIRDF. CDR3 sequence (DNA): TGCGCCAGCAGCCAAGATAGGGCGGGGATAAGGGACTTT.

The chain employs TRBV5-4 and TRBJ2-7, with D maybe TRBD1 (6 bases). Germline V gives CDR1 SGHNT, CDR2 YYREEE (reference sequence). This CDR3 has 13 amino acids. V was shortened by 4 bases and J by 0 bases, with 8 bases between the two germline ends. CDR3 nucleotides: TGTGCCAGCAGCGACAGGTCCTCCTACGAGCAGTACTTC. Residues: CASSDRSSYEQYF.

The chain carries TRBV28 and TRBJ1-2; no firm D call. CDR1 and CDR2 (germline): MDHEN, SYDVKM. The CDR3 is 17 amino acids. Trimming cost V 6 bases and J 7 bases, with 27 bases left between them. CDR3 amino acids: CASSYRDMGRDRLGYTF. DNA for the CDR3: TGTGCCAGCAGCTACCGCGACATGGGCAGAGATAGGCTTGGCTACACCTTC.

The CDR3 bases are TGTGCCAGCAGTTACTCGGGGACAGGGGACGAAAAACTGTTTTTT. Translating it yields CASSYSGTGDEKLFF. The chain has TRBV6-5 and TRBJ1-4; 10 bases line up with TRBD1. The germline CDR1 and CDR2 sequences are MNHEY and SVGAGI. J was trimmed by 8 bases and V by 0 bases; bases with no gene match: 3. This CDR3 spans 15 amino acids.

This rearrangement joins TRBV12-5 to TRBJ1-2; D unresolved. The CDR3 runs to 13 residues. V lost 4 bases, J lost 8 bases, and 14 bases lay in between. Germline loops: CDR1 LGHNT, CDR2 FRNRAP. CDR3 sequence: CASGYESDLGYTF. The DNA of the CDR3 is TGTGCTAGTGGTTATGAGTCAGATCTCGGCTACACCTTC.

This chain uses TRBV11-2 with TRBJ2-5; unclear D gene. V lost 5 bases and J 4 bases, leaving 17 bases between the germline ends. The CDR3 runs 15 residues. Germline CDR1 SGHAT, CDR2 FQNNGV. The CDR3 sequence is CASSLGFRLAETQYF. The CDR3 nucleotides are TGTGCCAGCAGCCTAGGCTTCCGGTTGGCAGAGACCCAGTACTTC.

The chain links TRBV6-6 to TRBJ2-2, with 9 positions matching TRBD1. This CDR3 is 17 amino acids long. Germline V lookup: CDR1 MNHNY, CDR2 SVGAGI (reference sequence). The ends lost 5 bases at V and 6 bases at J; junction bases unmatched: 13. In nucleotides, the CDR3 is TGTGCCAGCAGTCAAAGATATCCGGGACAGGGTTCCGGGGAGCTGTTTTTT. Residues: CASSQRYPGQGSGELFF.

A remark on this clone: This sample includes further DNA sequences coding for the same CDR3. The CDR3 DNA follows: TGTGCCAGTAGTATCGGGGGCGGGGGGCGCTCGGGCAATCAGCCCCAGCATTTT. Encoded protein: CASSIGGGGRSGNQPQHF. The chain recombines TRBV19 with TRBJ1-5; D is possibly TRBD1 (6 bases). The CDR3 loop spans 18 amino acids. The V and J ends lost 3 bases and 2 bases respectively, with 20 bases between them. The germline gives CDR1 LNHDA, CDR2 SQIVND (reference sequence).

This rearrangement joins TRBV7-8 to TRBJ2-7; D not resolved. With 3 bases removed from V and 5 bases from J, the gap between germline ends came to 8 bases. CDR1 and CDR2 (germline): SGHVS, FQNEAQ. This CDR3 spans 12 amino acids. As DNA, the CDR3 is TGTGCCAGCAGCTTGGGTAGCAACGAGCAGTACTTC. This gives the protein CASSLGSNEQYF.

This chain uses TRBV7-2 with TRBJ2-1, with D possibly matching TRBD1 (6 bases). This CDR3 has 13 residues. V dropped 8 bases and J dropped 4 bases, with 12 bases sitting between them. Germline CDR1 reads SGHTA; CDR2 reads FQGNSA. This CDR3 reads CASRTALYNEQFF. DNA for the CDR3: TGTGCCAGCCGGACAGCGCTATACAATGAGCAGTTCTTC.